This paragraph covers one TCR beta chain sequence. Method: immunoSEQ multiplex PCR; TCRdb's copy keeps in-frame clones and lacks some. The sample holds 50,000 to 60,000 clones, roughly 90% seen once. These data come from a study of lymphopenia after photon versus proton radiotherapy. The germline V gene has CDR1 MNHEY and CDR2 SVGAGI. Trimming left V 2 bases short and J 0 bases short, with 7 bases between. The CDR3 is made up of 14 amino acids. This receptor was obtained from a woman in her forties with cholangiocarcinoma. The gene calls are TRBV6-5 and TRBJ1-1, with D unclear. The sequences come from peripheral blood, collected from a patient treated with photon-based radiotherapy. The CDR3 loop is CASSYQSLNTEAFF. DNA for the CDR3: TGTGCCAGCAGTTACCAGTCCCTGAACACTGAAGCTTTCTTT.